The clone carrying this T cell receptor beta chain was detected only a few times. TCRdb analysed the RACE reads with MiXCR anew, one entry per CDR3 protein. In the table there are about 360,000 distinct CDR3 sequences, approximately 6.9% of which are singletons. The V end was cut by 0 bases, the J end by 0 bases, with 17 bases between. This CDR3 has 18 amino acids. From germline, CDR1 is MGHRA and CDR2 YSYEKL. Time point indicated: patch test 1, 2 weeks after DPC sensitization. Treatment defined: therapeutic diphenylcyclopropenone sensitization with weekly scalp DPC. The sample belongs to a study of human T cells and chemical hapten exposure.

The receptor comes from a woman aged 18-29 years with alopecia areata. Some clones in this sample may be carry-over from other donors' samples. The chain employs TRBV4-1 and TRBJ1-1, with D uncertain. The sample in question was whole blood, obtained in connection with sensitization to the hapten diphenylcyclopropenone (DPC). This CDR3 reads CASSQDPQATDMNTEAFF. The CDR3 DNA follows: TGCGCCAGCAGCCAAGACCCCCAGGCAACAGACATGAACACTGAAGCTTTCTTT.